A selection of T cell receptor beta chains follows, all from one sample in a study of blood T cell repertoires in COVID-19. Using immunoSEQ multiplex PCR, the repertoire was profiled, and TCRdb retains in-frame clones only, with some absent. The table lists more than 85,000 clones, 70% to 90% of them singletons, with around 4.9% in the top ten. Sample: peripheral blood. The receptors come from a human donor in a cohort sampled during active COVID-19. Each CDR3 is given with its conserved first and last residue. D genes are given only for firm matches. Clone size is stated in some rows and not others, as once, few, many or a class when expanded.

abundance,j_gene,d_gene,v_gene,CDR3aa,CDR3nt
NA,TRBJ1-1,NA,TRBV27,CASNQGAEAFF,TGTGCCAGCAACCAAGGGGCTGAAGCTTTCTTT
NA,TRBJ2-2,TRBD2,TRBV9,CASSVAGGVNTGELFF,TGTGCCAGCAGCGTAGCGGGGGGTGTTAACACCGGGGAGCTGTTTTTT
NA,TRBJ2-5,TRBD1,TRBV7-8,CATNKGTGVGTQYF,TGTGCCACCAATAAGGGGACAGGGGTAGGGACCCAGTACTTC
once,TRBJ1-4,NA,TRBV2,CASNAQSLNEKLFF,TGTGCCAGTAACGCACAGAGCCTGAATGAAAAACTGTTTTTT
once,TRBJ1-5,TRBD1,TRBV12-5,CASGLPPGTGNNQPQHF,TGTGCTAGTGGTTTGCCCCCCGGGACAGGGAACAATCAGCCCCAGCATTTT
NA,TRBJ1-2,NA,TRBV28,CASTVTREGVGYTF,TGTGCCAGCACCGTGACGAGGGAGGGGGTAGGCTACACCTTC
NA,TRBJ1-2,TRBD1,TRBV6-1,CASSESGTGPYGYTF,TGTGCCAGCAGTGAATCAGGGACAGGGCCCTATGGCTACACCTTC
NA,TRBJ1-2,TRBD1,TRBV3-1/TRBV3-2,CASSQSLGQVLGYTF,TGTGCCAGCAGCCAAAGCCTCGGACAGGTACTCGGCTACACCTTC
NA,TRBJ1-2,NA,TRBV29-1,CSVKGLGARRESYTF,TGCAGCGTTAAGGGACTTGGGGCCCGACGGGAGAGCTACACCTTC
NA,TRBJ2-4,TRBD1,TRBV18,CASSRRTGTENIQYF,TGTGCCAGCTCACGCAGGACCGGGACAGAAAACATTCAGTACTTC
NA,TRBJ1-5,TRBD1,TRBV18,CASSPGTGFSNQPQHF,TGTGCCAGCTCACCTGGGACAGGGTTTAGCAATCAGCCCCAGCATTTT
NA,TRBJ1-2,NA,TRBV3-1/TRBV3-2,CASSQAKVGSYGYTF,TGTGCCAGCAGCCAAGCCAAAGTAGGGAGTTATGGCTACACCTTC
NA,TRBJ2-5,TRBD2,TRBV24-1,CATSDPLPRGGAETQYF,TGTGCCACCAGTGACCCTCTCCCTCGGGGAGGGGCGGAGACCCAGTACTTC
NA,TRBJ1-1,NA,TRBV6-2/TRBV6-3,CASSYSTPQGLNTEAFF,TGTGCCAGCAGTTACTCGACCCCTCAGGGGCTGAACACTGAAGCTTTCTTT
NA,TRBJ2-5,NA,TRBV6-5,CASSYAGHRAQETQYF,TGTGCCAGCAGTTACGCGGGCCACAGGGCGCAAGAGACCCAGTACTTC
NA,TRBJ2-1,TRBD2,TRBV30,CAWKGGGAGEQFF,TGTGCCTGGAAGGGCGGGGGGGCTGGTGAGCAGTTCTTC
NA,TRBJ2-1,NA,TRBV11-2,CASSLQQARGEQFF,TGTGCCAGCAGCTTACAGCAGGCGCGGGGTGAGCAGTTCTTC
NA,TRBJ2-1,NA,TRBV20-1,CSASFFGDEQFF,TGCAGTGCTAGTTTTTTCGGGGATGAGCAGTTCTTC
NA,TRBJ1-2,TRBD1,TRBV28,CASSFPGTGVRGYTF,TGTGCCAGCAGTTTCCCCGGGACAGGGGTCCGCGGCTACACCTTC
NA,TRBJ1-1,NA,TRBV7-2,CASSPGTFMNTEAFF,TGTGCCAGCAGCCCGGGGACATTTATGAACACTGAAGCTTTCTTT
few,TRBJ1-1,TRBD1,TRBV29-1,CSVGRTGVTEAFF,TGCAGCGTTGGTAGGACAGGGGTAACTGAAGCTTTCTTT
NA,TRBJ2-7,TRBD2,TRBV9,CASSATGTSHEQYF,TGTGCCAGCAGCGCCACCGGGACTAGCCACGAGCAGTACTTC
once,TRBJ1-4,NA,TRBV29-1,CSVADGRVSEKLFF,TGCAGCGTTGCAGATGGCAGGGTATCTGAAAAACTGTTTTTT
NA,TRBJ2-1,TRBD2,TRBV11-3,CASSLDGLASGNNEQFF,TGTGCCAGCAGCTTAGATGGGCTGGCTAGCGGAAACAATGAGCAGTTCTTC
NA,TRBJ2-3,TRBD1,TRBV28,CASSGTGGRDTQYF,TGTGCCAGCAGTGGTACAGGGGGGAGAGATACGCAGTATTTT
NA,TRBJ1-5,TRBD1,TRBV4-2,CASSRRDRGNQPQHF,TGTGCCAGCAGCCGAAGGGACAGAGGAAATCAGCCCCAGCATTTT
NA,TRBJ1-4,NA,TRBV28,CASRSSTETNEKLFF,TGTGCCAGCAGATCCTCGACAGAAACTAATGAAAAACTGTTTTTT
NA,TRBJ1-1,NA,TRBV5-1,CASSLSGLDGTEAFF,TGCGCCAGCAGCTTATCAGGTCTTGACGGCACTGAAGCTTTCTTT
NA,TRBJ1-1,NA,TRBV9,CASSSLGDTNTEAFF,TGTGCCAGCAGCTCCCTGGGGGACACTAACACTGAAGCTTTCTTT
NA,TRBJ2-7,TRBD1,TRBV7-2,CASSSLQGYEQYF,TGTGCCAGCAGCTCCCTACAGGGGTACGAGCAGTACTTC
NA,TRBJ1-3,TRBD1,TRBV7-9,CASSSIRQGRHTIYF,TGTGCCAGCAGCTCGATACGACAGGGGCGGCACACCATATATTTT
NA,TRBJ1-3,NA,TRBV6-1,CASSELGRTGNTIYF,TGTGCCAGCAGTGAACTCGGGAGGACGGGAAACACCATATATTTT
NA,TRBJ2-1,NA,TRBV5-1,CASCPGAGGDEQFF,TGCGCCAGCTGCCCGGGGGCAGGGGGTGATGAGCAGTTCTTC